Given below is one T cell receptor beta chain in context. This CDR3 has 13 amino acids. Germline CDR1 is MNHNS and CDR2 is SASEGT. The data were obtained in a study of cytomegalovirus exposure and HLA in healthy donors. About the study: From HLA-typed donors, an early data release held tens of millions of unique TCRs.

It was with 60 Vbeta and 13 Jbeta primers that the PCR ran. Only in-frame clones appear in the TCRdb table, and some are missing; sequencing was by immunoSEQ multiplex PCR. The sample carries under 150,000 clones, roughly three quarters recorded once. Sequenced input: PBMCs. The receptor was isolated from a woman aged 40 to 55 in good health and CMV-seronegative. This sequence joins TRBV6-1 and TRBJ2-5; 8 bases line up with TRBD1. Near its end, the DNA agrees better with TRBJ2-7, so the J call may be wrong. CDR3 in amino acids: CASWGRGLYEQYF. As DNA, the CDR3 is TGTGCCAGCTGGGGCAGGGGGCTATACGAGCAGTACTTC.